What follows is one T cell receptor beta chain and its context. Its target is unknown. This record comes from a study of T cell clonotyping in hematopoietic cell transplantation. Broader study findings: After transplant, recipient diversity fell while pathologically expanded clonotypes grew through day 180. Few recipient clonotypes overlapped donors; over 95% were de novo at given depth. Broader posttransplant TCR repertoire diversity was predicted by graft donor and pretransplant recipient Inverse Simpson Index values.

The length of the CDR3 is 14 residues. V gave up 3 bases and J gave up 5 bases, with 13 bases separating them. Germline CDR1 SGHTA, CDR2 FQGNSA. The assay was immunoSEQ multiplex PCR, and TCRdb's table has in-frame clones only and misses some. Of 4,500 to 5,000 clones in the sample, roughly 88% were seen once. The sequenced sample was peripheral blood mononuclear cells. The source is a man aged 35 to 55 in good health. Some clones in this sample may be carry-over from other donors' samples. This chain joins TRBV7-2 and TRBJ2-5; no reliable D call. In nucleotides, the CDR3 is TGTGCCAGCAGCTTGACAAATATAAGGGAGACCCAGTACTTC. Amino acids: CASSLTNIRETQYF.